Sequencing of this TCR beta chain was carried out in a study of technical replicates of blood from a few donors. Sequencing used immunoSEQ multiplex PCR; TCRdb keeps in-frame clones, though not all of them. Among 100,000 or so clones listed, 96% were seen once. This CDR3 contains 15 residues. V gave up 5 bases and J gave up 1 base, with 12 bases separating them. CDR1 SGHRS and CDR2 YFSETQ come from the germline V gene. The specimen was T cells isolated from PBMCs. The chain couples TRBV5-1 to TRBJ2-2, with D possibly matching TRBD1 (5 bases). This clonotype was sampled from a human donor in good health. CDR3 in DNA: TGCGCCAGCAGTTTAGGACACGTGAACACCGGGGAGCTGTTTTTT. It translates to CASSLGHVNTGELFF.